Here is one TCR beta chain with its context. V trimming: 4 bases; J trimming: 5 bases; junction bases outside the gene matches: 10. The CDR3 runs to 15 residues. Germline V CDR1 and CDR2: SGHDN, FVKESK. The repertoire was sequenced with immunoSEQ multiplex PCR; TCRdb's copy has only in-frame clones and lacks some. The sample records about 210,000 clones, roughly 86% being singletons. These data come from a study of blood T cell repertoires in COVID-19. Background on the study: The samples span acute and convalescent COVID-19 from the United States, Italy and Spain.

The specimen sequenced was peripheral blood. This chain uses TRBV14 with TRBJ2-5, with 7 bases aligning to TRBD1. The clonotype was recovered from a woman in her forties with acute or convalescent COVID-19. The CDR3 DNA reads TGTGCCAGCAGCCCCCGACAGGGTAAAGTGGAGACCCAGTACTTC. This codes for CASSPRQGKVETQYF.